This T cell receptor (beta chain) was recorded in a study of blood T cell repertoires in COVID-19. Germline V gene sequence: CDR1 SGHTA, CDR2 FQGTGA. Trimming removed 4 bases at V and 5 bases at J, with 11 bases between. The length of the CDR3 is 13 residues. This table comes from immunoSEQ multiplex PCR, and its TCRdb copy is limited to in-frame clones, with some not included. The sample records hundreds of thousands of clones, 85% to 90% being singletons. The chain recombines TRBV7-3 with TRBJ1-1; no definite D call. The clonotype was recovered from a woman younger than 35 with acute COVID-19. Sequenced: PBMCs or T cells enriched from blood (not recorded which). The CDR3 sequence: CASSSLRETEAFF. The CDR3 nucleotides are TGTGCCAGCAGCTCCCTCCGGGAGACTGAAGCTTTCTTT.